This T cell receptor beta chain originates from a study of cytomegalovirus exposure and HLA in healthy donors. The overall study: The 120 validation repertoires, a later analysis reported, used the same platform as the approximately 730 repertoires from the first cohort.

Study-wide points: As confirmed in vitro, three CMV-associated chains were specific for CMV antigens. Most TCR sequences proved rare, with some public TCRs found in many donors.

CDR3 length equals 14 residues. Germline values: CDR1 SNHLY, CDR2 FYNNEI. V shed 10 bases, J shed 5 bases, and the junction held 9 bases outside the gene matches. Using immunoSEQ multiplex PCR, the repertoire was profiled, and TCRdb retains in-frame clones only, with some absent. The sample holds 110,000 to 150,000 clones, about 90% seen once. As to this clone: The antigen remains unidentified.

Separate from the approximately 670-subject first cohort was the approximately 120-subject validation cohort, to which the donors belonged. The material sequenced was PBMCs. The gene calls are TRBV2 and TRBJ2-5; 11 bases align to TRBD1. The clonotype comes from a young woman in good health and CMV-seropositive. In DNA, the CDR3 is TGTGCCACTGGACAGGGGGCTTACGGGGAGACCCAGTACTTC. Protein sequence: CATGQGAYGETQYF.